The 25 T cell receptor beta chains listed next were all sequenced from one sample in a study of shared clonotypes between healthy human individuals. This table comes from immunoSEQ multiplex PCR, and its TCRdb copy is limited to in-frame clones, with some not included. The profile shows over a million clones, around 76% of them singletons. Source material: memory CD4+ T cells sorted from blood. Subset defined: CD45RA-negative fraction. These receptors all come from a man in his late teens or twenties in good health.

The CDR3 region is CASSSTGIGYGYTF. As DNA, the CDR3 is TGCGCCAGCAGCTCGACAGGAATCGGCTATGGCTACACCTTC. This chain joins TRBV5-1 and TRBJ1-2, with D maybe TRBD1 (6 bases). CDR3 length equals 14 residues. Germline loops: CDR1 SGHRS, CDR2 YFSETQ. Deletions cut 3 bases from V and 4 bases from J, with 13 bases between.

The V gene is TRBV4-3, the J gene TRBJ1-4; tentative D call: TRBD1 (6 bases). The germline V gene has CDR1 LGHNA and CDR2 YSLEER. Trimming left V 1 base short and J 6 bases short, with 9 bases between. This CDR3 spans 14 amino acids. This CDR3 reads CASSQGTVYEKLFF. The CDR3 DNA reads TGCGCCAGCAGCCAAGGGACAGTTTATGAAAAACTGTTTTTT.

About this clone itself: The sample holds other DNA sequences that translate to the same CDR3. CDR3 protein: CASSEPPSNQPQHF. The CDR3 DNA follows: TGTGCCAGCAGTGAACCCCCTAGCAATCAGCCCCAGCATTTT. The rearrangement uses TRBV6-1 and TRBJ1-5; D uncertain. Deletions cut 2 bases from V and 0 bases from J, with 5 bases between. The CDR3 is 14 residues long. Germline V gene lookup returns CDR1 MNHNS and CDR2 SASEGT.

CDR3 nucleotides: TGTGCCAGCAATGGACTAGCGGGGCTCTACGAGCAGTACTTC. It translates to CASNGLAGLYEQYF. V gene TRBV2 combines with J gene TRBJ2-7, with 12 bases matching TRBD2. Germline CDR1 reads SNHLY; CDR2 reads FYNNEI. This CDR3 is 14 amino acids long. Trimming cost V 7 bases and J 3 bases; bases outside gene matches: 4.

The V and J genes are TRBV2 and TRBJ2-2; D could derive from TRBD1 or TRBD2 (6 bases each). The CDR3 spans 15 residues. V was pared by 10 bases and J by 1 base, with 16 bases between. Germline loops: CDR1 SNHLY, CDR2 FYNNEI. CDR3 bases: TGTGCCACCGGGGGAGCCAGGGGGAACACCGGGGAGCTGTTTTTT. Amino acid sequence: CATGGARGNTGELFF.

For this clone: The sample has other DNA sequences that encode this CDR3 too. The CDR3 region is CASSQQGGNTEAFF. The CDR3 DNA reads as TGCGCCAGCAGTCAACAGGGGGGGAACACTGAAGCTTTCTTT. V gene TRBV5-1 combines with J gene TRBJ1-1; 8 bases agree with TRBD1. The CDR3 has 14 residues. J lost 1 base, V lost 5 bases, and 4 bases had no gene match. From germline, CDR1 is SGHRS and CDR2 YFSETQ.

As to this clone: Other DNA sequences within the sample encode an identical CDR3. The V and J genes are TRBV30 and TRBJ1-3; D not certain. Germline V gene sequence: CDR1 GTSNPN, CDR2 SVGIG (reference sequence). The CDR3 is made up of 12 amino acids. Trimming stripped 1 base from V and 3 bases from J, with 4 bases between. CDR3 nucleotides: TGTGCCTGGAGTGGCAGTGGAAACACCATATATTTT. Amino acid sequence: CAWSGSGNTIYF.

This clone was observed a few times. The V call is TRBV5-5, the J call TRBJ2-2; 7 positions agree with TRBD1. V dropped 5 bases and J dropped 6; count of bases not matched to a gene: 7. Germline V gene lookup returns CDR1 SGHKS and CDR2 YYEKEE (reference sequence). CDR3 length: 14 residues. The CDR3 DNA is TGTGCCAGCAGTTTACAGGGGACGGCCGGGGAGCTGTTTTTT. Amino acids: CASSLQGTAGELFF.

This chain joins TRBV28 and TRBJ1-1; the D gene is possibly TRBD1 (5 bases). Germline CDR1 is MDHEN and CDR2 is SYDVKM. The CDR3 consists of 14 residues. V gave up 7 bases and J gave up 0 bases, with 12 bases separating them. CDR3 coding DNA: TGTGCCAGCACCCAGCACAGGTTGAACACTGAAGCTTTCTTT. Amino acid sequence: CASTQHRLNTEAFF.

The J gene is TRBJ2-6, the V gene TRBV5-1; D ambiguous. CDR1 and CDR2 from the germline V gene are SGHRS and YFSETQ. Between the trimmed V and J ends, which lost 1 base and 4 bases, there was a span of 9 bases. The CDR3 extends over 15 amino acids. The CDR3 DNA reads as TGCGCCAGCAGCTTGAGAGAGGCGGGGGCCAACGTCCTGACTTTC. Protein product: CASSLREAGANVLTF.

This clone was seen more than once but under ten times. Other DNA sequences in the sample encode the same CDR3. The chain recombines TRBV30 with TRBJ1-5, with a possible D match to TRBD1 (6 bases). This CDR3 comprises 13 residues. The V and J ends lost 2 bases and 4 bases respectively, with 9 bases between them. Per the germline V gene, CDR1 is GTSNPN and CDR2 is SVGIG (reference sequence). CDR3 in amino acids: CAWSTRGNQPQHF. The CDR3 DNA sequence: TGTGCCTGGAGTACCAGGGGTAATCAGCCCCAGCATTTT.

The rearrangement links TRBV7-9 to TRBJ2-1; D not resolved. The CDR3 has 13 residues. Germline V lookup: CDR1 SEHNR, CDR2 FQNEAQ (reference sequence). The V end lost 0 bases, the J end lost 7 bases, and 7 bases lay between the germline ends. CDR3 region: CASSLAGVNEQFF. The CDR3 DNA follows: TGTGCCAGCAGCTTAGCGGGCGTAAATGAGCAGTTCTTC. Supplemented by reference TRBV7-9 and TRBJ2-1, the full variable domain reads DTGVSQNPRHKITKRGQNVTFRCDPISEHNRLYWYRQTLGQGPEFLTYFQNEAQLEKSRLLSDRFSAERPKGSFSTLEIQRTEQGDSAMYLCASSLAGVNEQFFGPGTRLTVL.

This clone has only a few counts. The chain is built from TRBV7-2 and TRBJ2-3; D not certain. Looked up from germline, CDR1 is SGHTA and CDR2 is FQGNSA. The CDR3 is 13 residues long. V shed 5 bases and J shed 3 bases, with 9 bases lying between them. CDR3 protein: CASSHDLTDTQYF. CDR3 nucleotide sequence: TGTGCCAGCAGCCATGATTTAACAGATACGCAGTATTTT.

This clone appeared a single time. This rearrangement joins TRBV10-3 to TRBJ2-1, with 7 bases identical to TRBD2. The V and J ends lost 0 bases and 10 bases, in that order; junction bases with no gene match: 9. The CDR3 consists of 15 residues. Per germline, CDR1 ENHRY and CDR2 SYGVKD. The CDR3 nucleotides read TGTGCCATCAGTGAGTCGTCGGGGGGAGGCCGGGAGCAGTTCTTC. It is translated as CAISESSGGGREQFF.

The table lists this clone with a few counts. Other DNA sequences in this sample translate to the same CDR3. The CDR3 loop reads CAWRGTGYTEAFF. Here the CDR3 DNA reads TGTGCCTGGAGAGGGACAGGGTACACTGAAGCTTTCTTT. This chain joins TRBV30 and TRBJ1-1; TRBD1 matches 9 bases. Germline V CDR1 and CDR2: GTSNPN, SVGIG (reference sequence). V was clipped by 3 bases and J by 3 bases; unmatched bases: 2. CDR3 length equals 13 residues.

This rearrangement joins TRBV11-2 to TRBJ2-3; tentatively, D is TRBD1 or TRBD2 (5 bases each). The CDR3 is 16 amino acids. Trimming stripped 5 bases from V and 0 bases from J, with 15 bases between. The germline V gene has CDR1 SGHAT and CDR2 FQNNGV. DNA of the CDR3: TGTGCCAGCAGCCCGACCGGGACCCCTAGCACAGATACGCAGTATTTT. Protein: CASSPTGTPSTDTQYF.

The V and J genes are TRBV20-1 and TRBJ2-2; D is uncertain. Germline V gene data show CDR1 as DFQATT and CDR2 as SNEGSKA (reference sequence). The CDR3 has 11 amino acids. The germline V and J ends were trimmed by 4 bases and 4 bases, with 4 bases remaining between them. CDR3 residues: CSATGTGELFF. The CDR3 DNA follows: TGCAGTGCTACGGGCACCGGGGAGCTGTTTTTT.

This clone was detected many times. This chain uses TRBV13 with TRBJ2-1; D is undetermined. The CDR3 totals 12 residues. Per germline, CDR1 PRHDT and CDR2 FYEKMQ (reference sequence). The V end was cut by 0 bases, the J end by 8 bases, with 5 bases between. CDR3 coding DNA: TGTGCCAGCAGCTTAGGACGCGATGAGCAGTTCTTC. Amino acid sequence: CASSLGRDEQFF.

There are a few counts of this clone. The chain couples TRBV30 to TRBJ1-2; 7 bases are a match to TRBD1. Germline V CDR1 and CDR2: GTSNPN, SVGIG (reference sequence). Losses at the gene ends were 2 bases for V and 2 bases for J; bases not matched to a gene: 14. The CDR3 is 17 residues long. Here the CDR3 DNA reads TGTGCCTGGAGTCCCCGACAGGGTCATAATGGAAACTATGGCTACACCTTC. Its protein product is CAWSPRQGHNGNYGYTF.

J is TRBJ1-5 and V is TRBV6-5; possibly TRBD1 for D (5 bases). Trimming took off 7 bases at V and 6 bases at J, with 16 bases between the two ends. The germline CDR1 and CDR2 sequences are MNHEY and SVGAGI. The CDR3 contains 14 residues. CDR3 in DNA: TGTGCCAGCACCATAATCGGGGGTGGTCAGCCCCAGCATTTT. It translates to CASTIIGGGQPQHF.

This chain connects TRBV20-1 to TRBJ2-1; the D is unclear. V was pared by 4 bases and J by 9 bases, with 10 bases between. There are 11 residues in the CDR3. CDR1 is DFQATT and CDR2 is SNEGSKA in the germline V gene (reference sequence). The CDR3 sequence is CSAIFLGEQFF. The CDR3 DNA follows: TGCAGTGCTATCTTCCTCGGTGAGCAGTTCTTC.

The chain employs TRBV6-1 and TRBJ2-3, with TRBD2 identical over 9 bases. V was clipped by 8 bases and J by 7 bases; unmatched bases: 10. Germline V gene data show CDR1 as MNHNS and CDR2 as SASEGT. The CDR3 consists of 14 residues. The CDR3 protein is CASGLAGIRNTQYF. For the CDR3, the DNA is TGTGCCAGCGGGCTAGCGGGAATCCGAAATACGCAGTATTTT.

This clone has more than one count but fewer than ten. V is TRBV6-6 and J is TRBJ1-5, with D perhaps matching TRBD1 (5 bases). The CDR3 contains 16 residues. Germline CDR1 reads MNHNY; CDR2 reads SVGAGI (reference sequence). With 0 bases removed from V and 3 bases from J, the gap between germline ends came to 12 bases. Here the CDR3 reads CASSYSGGVANQPQHF. DNA of the CDR3: TGTGCCAGCAGTTACTCCGGAGGGGTGGCCAATCAGCCCCAGCATTTT.

The chain has TRBV5-6 and TRBJ2-2; TRBD1 or TRBD2 may be the D gene (5 bases each). This CDR3 has 15 residues. With 4 bases removed from V and 0 bases from J, the gap between germline ends came to 10 bases. Per the germline V gene, CDR1 is SGHDT and CDR2 is YYEEEE. The chain's CDR3 is CASSTGTANTGELFF. DNA for the CDR3: TGTGCCAGCAGCACCGGGACGGCGAACACCGGGGAGCTGTTTTTT.

V is TRBV6-1 and J is TRBJ1-2, with 8 positions matching TRBD1. V was pared by 6 bases and J by 2 bases, with 5 bases of the junction left unmatched. The CDR3 covers 14 residues. CDR1 is MNHNS and CDR2 is SASEGT in the germline V gene. The CDR3 loop reads CASSSDRANYGYTF. CDR3 in DNA: TGTGCCAGCAGCTCGGACAGGGCCAACTATGGCTACACCTTC.